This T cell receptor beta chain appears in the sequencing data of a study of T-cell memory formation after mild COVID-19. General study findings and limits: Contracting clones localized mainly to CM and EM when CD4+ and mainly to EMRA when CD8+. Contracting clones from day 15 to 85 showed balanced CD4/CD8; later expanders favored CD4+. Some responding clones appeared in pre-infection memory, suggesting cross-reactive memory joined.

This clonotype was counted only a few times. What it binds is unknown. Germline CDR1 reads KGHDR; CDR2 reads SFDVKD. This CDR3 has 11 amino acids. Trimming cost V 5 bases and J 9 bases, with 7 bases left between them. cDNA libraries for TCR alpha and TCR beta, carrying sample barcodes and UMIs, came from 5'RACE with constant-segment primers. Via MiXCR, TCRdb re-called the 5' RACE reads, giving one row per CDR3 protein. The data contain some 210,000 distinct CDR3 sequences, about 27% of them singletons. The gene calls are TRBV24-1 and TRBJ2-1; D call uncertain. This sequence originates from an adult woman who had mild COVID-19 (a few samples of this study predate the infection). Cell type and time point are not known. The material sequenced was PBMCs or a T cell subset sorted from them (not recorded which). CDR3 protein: CATSGGGEQFF. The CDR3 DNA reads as TGTGCCACCAGTGGAGGTGGTGAGCAGTTCTTC.